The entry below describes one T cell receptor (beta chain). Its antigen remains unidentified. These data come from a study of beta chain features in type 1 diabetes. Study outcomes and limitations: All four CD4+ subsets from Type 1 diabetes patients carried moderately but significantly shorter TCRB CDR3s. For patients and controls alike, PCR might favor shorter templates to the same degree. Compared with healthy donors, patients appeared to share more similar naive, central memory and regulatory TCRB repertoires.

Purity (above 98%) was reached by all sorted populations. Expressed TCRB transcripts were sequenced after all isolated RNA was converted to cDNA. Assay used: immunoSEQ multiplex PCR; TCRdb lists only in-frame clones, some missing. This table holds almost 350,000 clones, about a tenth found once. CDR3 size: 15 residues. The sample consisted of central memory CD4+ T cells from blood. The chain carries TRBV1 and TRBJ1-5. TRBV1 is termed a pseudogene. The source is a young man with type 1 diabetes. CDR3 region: CTSSQTGPGDQPQHF. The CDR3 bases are TGCACCAGCAGCCAGACGGGGCCGGGAGATCAGCCCCAGCATTTT.